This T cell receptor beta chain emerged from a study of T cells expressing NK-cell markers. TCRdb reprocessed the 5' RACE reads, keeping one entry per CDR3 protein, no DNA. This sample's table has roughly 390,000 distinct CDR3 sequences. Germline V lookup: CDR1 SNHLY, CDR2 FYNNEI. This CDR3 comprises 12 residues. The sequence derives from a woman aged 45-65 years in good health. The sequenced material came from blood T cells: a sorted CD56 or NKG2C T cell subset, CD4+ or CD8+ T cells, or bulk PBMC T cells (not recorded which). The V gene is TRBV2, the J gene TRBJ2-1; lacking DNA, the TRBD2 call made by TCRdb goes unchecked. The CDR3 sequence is CASGIGRNEQFF. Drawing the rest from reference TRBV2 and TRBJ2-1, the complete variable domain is EPEVTQTPSHQVTQMGQEVILRCVPISNHLYFYWYRQILGQKVEFLVSFYNNEISEKSEIFDDQFSVERPDGSNFTLKIRSTKLEDSAMYFCASGIGRNEQFFGPGTRLTVL.